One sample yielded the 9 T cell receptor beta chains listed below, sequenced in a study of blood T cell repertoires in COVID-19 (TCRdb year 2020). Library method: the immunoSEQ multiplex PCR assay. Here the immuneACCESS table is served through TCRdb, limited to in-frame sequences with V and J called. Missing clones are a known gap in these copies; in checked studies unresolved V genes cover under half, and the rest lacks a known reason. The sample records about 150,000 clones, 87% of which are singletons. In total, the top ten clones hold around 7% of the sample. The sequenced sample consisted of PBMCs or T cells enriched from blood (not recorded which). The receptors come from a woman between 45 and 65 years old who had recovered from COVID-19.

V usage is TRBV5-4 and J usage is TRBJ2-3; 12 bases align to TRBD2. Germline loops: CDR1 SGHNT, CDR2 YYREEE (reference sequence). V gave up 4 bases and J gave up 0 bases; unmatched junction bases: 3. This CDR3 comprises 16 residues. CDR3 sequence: CASSRGTSGSTDTQYF. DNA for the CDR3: TGTGCCAGCAGCAGGGGGACTAGCGGGAGCACAGATACGCAGTATTTT.

The CDR3 sequence is CAWASGEETQYF. For the CDR3, the DNA is TGTGCCTGGGCTAGCGGAGAAGAGACCCAGTACTTC. The chain is built from TRBV30 and TRBJ2-5, with 7 bases aligning to TRBD2. The germline V gene encodes CDR1 GTSNPN and CDR2 SVGIG (reference sequence). The CDR3 has 12 amino acids. The V gene end was trimmed by 5 bases and the J gene end by 3 bases; junction bases not matched to a gene: 3.

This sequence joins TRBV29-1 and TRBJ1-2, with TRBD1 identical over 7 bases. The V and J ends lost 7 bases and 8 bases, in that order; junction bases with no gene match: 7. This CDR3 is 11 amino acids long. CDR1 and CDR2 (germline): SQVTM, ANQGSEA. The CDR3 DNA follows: TGCAGCGGAGGACAGGAGTACGGCTACACCTTC. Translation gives CSGGQEYGYTF. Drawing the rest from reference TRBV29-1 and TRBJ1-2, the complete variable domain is SAVISQKPSRDICQRGTSLTIQCQVDSQVTMMFWYRQQPGQSLTLIATANQGSEATYESGFVIDKFPISRPNLTFSTLTVSNMSPEDSSIYLCSGGQEYGYTFGSGTRLTVV.

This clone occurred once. This CDR3 is CAWSPSRTGHNQPQHF. CDR3 DNA: TGTGCCTGGAGTCCATCACGGACAGGGCACAATCAGCCCCAGCATTTT. The gene calls are TRBV30 and TRBJ1-5; 8 bases match TRBD1. J was trimmed by 3 bases and V by 2 bases; bases with no gene match: 9. The CDR3 length is 16 residues. The germline gives CDR1 GTSNPN, CDR2 SVGIG (reference sequence). The whole variable domain, remainder taken from reference TRBV30 and TRBJ1-5, is SQTIHQWPATLVQPVGSPLSLECTVEGTSNPNLYWYRQAAGRGLQLLFYSVGIGQISSEVPQNLSASRPQDRQFILSSKKLLLSDSGFYLCAWSPSRTGHNQPQHFGDGTRLSIL.

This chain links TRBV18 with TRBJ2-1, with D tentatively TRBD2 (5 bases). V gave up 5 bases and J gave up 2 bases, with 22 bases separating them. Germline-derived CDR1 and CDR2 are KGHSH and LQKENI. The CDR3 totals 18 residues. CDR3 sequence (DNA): TGTGCCAGCTCAGGAGGTGAAGCGGTCAGGTCAACCTACAATGAGCAGTTCTTC. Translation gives CASSGGEAVRSTYNEQFF.

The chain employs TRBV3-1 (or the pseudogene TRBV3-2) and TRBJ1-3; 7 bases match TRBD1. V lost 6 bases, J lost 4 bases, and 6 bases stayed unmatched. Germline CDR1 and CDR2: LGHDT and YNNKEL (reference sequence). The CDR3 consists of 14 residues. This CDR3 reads CASRTTGTGNTIYF. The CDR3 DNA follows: TGTGCCAGCAGGACGACAGGGACAGGAAACACCATATATTTT.

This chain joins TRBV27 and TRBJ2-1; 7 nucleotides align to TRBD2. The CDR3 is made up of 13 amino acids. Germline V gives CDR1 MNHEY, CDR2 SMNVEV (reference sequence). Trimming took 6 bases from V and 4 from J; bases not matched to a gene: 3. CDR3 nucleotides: TGTGCCAGCAGGCGGGGGAGGTACAATGAGCAGTTCTTC. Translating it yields CASRRGRYNEQFF.

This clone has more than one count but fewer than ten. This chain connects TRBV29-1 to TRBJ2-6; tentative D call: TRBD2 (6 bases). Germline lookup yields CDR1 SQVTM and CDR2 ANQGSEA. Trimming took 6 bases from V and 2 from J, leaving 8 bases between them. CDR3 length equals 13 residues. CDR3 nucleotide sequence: TGCAGCGTGGGACTCCCTGGGGCCAACGTCCTGACTTTC. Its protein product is CSVGLPGANVLTF.

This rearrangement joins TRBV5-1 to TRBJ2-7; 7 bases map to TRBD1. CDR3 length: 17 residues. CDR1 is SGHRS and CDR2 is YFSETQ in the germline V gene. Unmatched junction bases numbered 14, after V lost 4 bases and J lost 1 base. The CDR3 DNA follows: TGCGCCAGCAGCGTCTACAGGGGATCTGAGGGTTCCTACGAGCAGTACTTC. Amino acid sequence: CASSVYRGSEGSYEQYF.